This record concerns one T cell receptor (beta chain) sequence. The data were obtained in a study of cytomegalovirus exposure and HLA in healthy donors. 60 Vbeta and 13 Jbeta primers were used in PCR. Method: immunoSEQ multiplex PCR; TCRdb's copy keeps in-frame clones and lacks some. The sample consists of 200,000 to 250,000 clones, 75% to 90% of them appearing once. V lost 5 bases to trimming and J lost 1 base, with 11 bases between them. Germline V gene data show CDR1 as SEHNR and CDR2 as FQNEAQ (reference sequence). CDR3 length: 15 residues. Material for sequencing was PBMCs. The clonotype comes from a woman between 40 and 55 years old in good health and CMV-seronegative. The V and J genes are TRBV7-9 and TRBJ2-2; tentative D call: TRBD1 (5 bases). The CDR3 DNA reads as TGTGCCAGCAGCCCTACAGGAGAGAACACCGGGGAGCTGTTTTTT. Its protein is CASSPTGENTGELFF.